Listed below are T cell receptor beta chains from one sample, sequenced in a study of blood T cell repertoires in COVID-19. Only in-frame clones appear in the TCRdb table, and some are missing; sequencing was by immunoSEQ multiplex PCR. The data contain some 250,000 clones, about 86% of them singletons. The specimen was peripheral blood. The source of these receptors is a woman in her 30s who had recovered from COVID-19. Each CDR3 is given with its conserved first and last residue. Each record gives: D gene, V gene, clone size, J gene, CDR3 DNA, CDR3 protein. The D gene is left open where the match is weak. The size field is filled for only some rows; it gives once, few, many or a size class.

.	TRBV7-8	.	TRBJ2-2	TGTGCCAGCAGCTTAGTAACAGGTTCCACCGGGGAGCTGTTTTTT	CASSLVTGSTGELFF
TRBD2	TRBV4-1	medium-sized	TRBJ2-1	TGCGCCAGCAGCCCCCCGGCGGTAGCGGGGAACAATGAGCAGTTCTTC	CASSPPAVAGNNEQFF
.	TRBV7-2	.	TRBJ1-6	TGTGCCAGCAGCTTTTCGAAGGAGCAGCTCCACTTT	CASSFSKEQLHF
.	TRBV12-3/TRBV12-4	.	TRBJ1-6	TGTGCCAGCAGAGGGGGAGTTAATTCACCCCTCCACTTT	CASRGGVNSPLHF
.	TRBV18	.	TRBJ1-3	TGTGCCAGCTCACCCCTTGGAAACACCATATATTTT	CASSPLGNTIYF
.	TRBV5-1	few	TRBJ2-3	TGCGCCAGCAGCTTGTCCAGGGCCGCAACCACAGATACGCAGTATTTT	CASSLSRAATTDTQYF
.	TRBV2	.	TRBJ1-4	TGTGCCAGCAGTGCCGAGTCCGGGGGTGAAAAACTGTTTTTT	CASSAESGGEKLFF
.	TRBV20-1	.	TRBJ1-6	TGCAGTGCTAGTGTCGGACGCGGGGATTCACCCCTCCACTTT	CSASVGRGDSPLHF
.	TRBV7-2	.	TRBJ1-1	TGTGCCAGCAGCTTCCGACGGGTAGACACTGAAGCTTTCTTT	CASSFRRVDTEAFF
TRBD1	TRBV19	.	TRBJ1-4	TGTGCCAGTAGTATCGCACAGGGGGCGCAGATATTTGGGGAAAAACTGTTTTTT	CASSIAQGAQIFGEKLFF
TRBD1	TRBV7-8	.	TRBJ1-2	TGTGCCAGCAGCTTAGCGGGACAGAGCTATGGCTACACCTTC	CASSLAGQSYGYTF
.	TRBV27	.	TRBJ2-3	TGTGCCAGCAGTTTATTTTATAGCACAGATACGCAGTATTTT	CASSLFYSTDTQYF
.	TRBV7-9	.	TRBJ1-2	TGTGCCAGCAGCCCCACAACTAACTATGGCTACACCTTC	CASSPTTNYGYTF
TRBD1	TRBV6-2/TRBV6-3	.	TRBJ1-2	TGTGCCAGCAGTTTTTGGGGACAGTTTTCCTATGGCTACACCTTC	CASSFWGQFSYGYTF
.	TRBV6-6	.	TRBJ2-7	TGTGCCAGCAGCCAGGCGGGGGCGGGGGCCCCCTACGAGCAGTACTTC	CASSQAGAGAPYEQYF
.	TRBV3-1/TRBV3-2	.	TRBJ1-1	TGTGCCAGCAGCCAAGATCTTATGTCAGGAGGGGACACTGAAGCTTTCTTT	CASSQDLMSGGDTEAFF
TRBD1	TRBV6-2/TRBV6-3	.	TRBJ2-7	TGTGCCAGCAGTTACTCCATAGGGGGCCCAAGCTCCTACGAGCAGTACTTC	CASSYSIGGPSSYEQYF
TRBD2	TRBV6-6	.	TRBJ2-5	TGTGCCAGCAGTCCGGCTAGCGGGGTTACGCAAGAGACCCAGTACTTC	CASSPASGVTQETQYF
.	TRBV5-5	.	TRBJ1-2	TGTGCCAGCAGCGAAGGAGGGTATGGCTACACCTTC	CASSEGGYGYTF
.	TRBV28	.	TRBJ1-1	TGTGCCAGCAGTTTATTGTTACAGGAAGCTTTCTTT	CASSLLLQEAFF
TRBD2	TRBV2	.	TRBJ2-3	TGTGCCAGCAGTGAGGCTTCTAGCGGGGGGGATACGCAGTATTTT	CASSEASSGGDTQYF
.	TRBV4-1	few	TRBJ1-2	TGCGCCAGCAGCCACCCCGCACAGACCGCTGGCTACACCTTC	CASSHPAQTAGYTF
TRBD1	TRBV5-5	.	TRBJ1-2	TGTGCCAGCAGCTTTCCTAAGGACGGACAGGTTTTTGGGGTAGGCTACACCTTC	CASSFPKDGQVFGVGYTF
TRBD1	TRBV28	medium-sized	TRBJ1-6	TGTGCCAGCAGTTGGGACAGGGACAATTCACCCCTCCACTTT	CASSWDRDNSPLHF
.	TRBV6-2/TRBV6-3	.	TRBJ1-5	TGTGCCAGCAGTAACGGGGGGGCCCAGCCCCAGCATTTT	CASSNGGAQPQHF
TRBD1	TRBV29-1	.	TRBJ2-7	TGCAGCGTCGGACAGGGCTTCGAGCAGTACTTC	CSVGQGFEQYF
TRBD1	TRBV5-6	.	TRBJ1-4	TGTGCCAGCAGCACTCTCGACAGGGAGTCTGAGGGACTGTTTTTT	CASSTLDRESEGLFF
TRBD2	TRBV9	.	TRBJ2-3	TGTGCCAGCAGCGTAGGTGGGGTTAGCGGGGGGTGGTCAGATACGCAGTATTTT	CASSVGGVSGGWSDTQYF
.	TRBV15	.	TRBJ1-4	TGTGCCACCAGCCGGCAGGGCGTAACTAATGAAAAACTGTTTTTT	CATSRQGVTNEKLFF
TRBD1	TRBV15	.	TRBJ1-4	TGTGCCACCATGAGGGGGCGAATCGCTAATGAAAAACTGTTTTTT	CATMRGRIANEKLFF
TRBD2	TRBV12-3/TRBV12-4	.	TRBJ2-5	TGTGCCAGCAGTTGGGGACTAGGGGAGACCCAGTACTTC	CASSWGLGETQYF
.	TRBV2	.	TRBJ2-7	TGTGCCAGCAGTGAAGAAGCTAGTTCAATCCACGAGCAGTACTTC	CASSEEASSIHEQYF
.	TRBV29-1	.	TRBJ1-1	TGCAGCGCGCACGGGTGGAGCACTGAAGCTTTCTTT	CSAHGWSTEAFF
TRBD1	TRBV4-3	.	TRBJ1-2	TGCGCCAGCAGCCCAGGGACAGGGAGCGGCTACACCTTC	CASSPGTGSGYTF
TRBD2	TRBV9	.	TRBJ2-2	TGTGCCAGCAGCGTAGGGGCTAGCGGGGGTGACGGGGAGCTGTTTTTT	CASSVGASGGDGELFF
TRBD1	TRBV11-2	.	TRBJ2-1	TGTGCCAGCAGCCAACAACAGGGGGTTCCGGGCAATGAGCAGTTCTTC	CASSQQQGVPGNEQFF
TRBD2	TRBV11-2	.	TRBJ2-5	TGTGCCAGCAGCGGAGTCAGCGGGGGGTTGGAGACCCAGTACTTC	CASSGVSGGLETQYF
TRBD1	TRBV5-5	once	TRBJ1-2	TGTGCCAGCAGCTTGGGCGAGGGGGCAGATGGCTACACCTTC	CASSLGEGADGYTF
TRBD2	TRBV18	.	TRBJ2-3	TGTGCCAGCTCCCCACCCCTAGCGGGAGGGGCAGATACGCAGTATTTT	CASSPPLAGGADTQYF
TRBD1	TRBV9	.	TRBJ1-2	TGTGCCAGCAGCGTAGGCCAGGGGGCTTCTGGCTACACCTTC	CASSVGQGASGYTF
.	TRBV6-6	.	TRBJ1-2	TGTGCCAGCAGCCCCGGGCCAGGGGATGGCTACACCTTC	CASSPGPGDGYTF
.	TRBV7-9	.	TRBJ2-3	TGTGCCAGCAGCTCGTTCGGGAGCACAGATACGCAGTATTTT	CASSSFGSTDTQYF
.	TRBV5-1	.	TRBJ1-2	TGCGCCAGCAGCTTGGACAGGTCTAACTATGGCTACACCTTC	CASSLDRSNYGYTF
.	TRBV30	.	TRBJ2-7	TGTGCCTGGAGTGACAATTTCTACGAGCAGTACTTC	CAWSDNFYEQYF